The 28 T cell receptor beta chains listed next were all sequenced from one sample in a study of blood T cell repertoires in COVID-19. Profiling relied on immunoSEQ multiplex PCR, and the TCRdb table lists in-frame clones only, not all of them. Among around 200,000 clones listed, more than 80% were seen once. Material: PBMCs or T cells enriched from blood (not recorded which). The source is a man aged 35-49 years who had recovered from COVID-19.

This rearrangement joins TRBV24-1 to TRBJ1-2, with 8 bases fitting TRBD1. Germline V gene data show CDR1 as KGHDR and CDR2 as SFDVKD. With V trimmed by 6 bases and J by 4 bases, 3 bases remained unmatched. The CDR3 contains 13 residues. The CDR3 DNA follows: TGTGCCACCAGTTCCGGGACAGGCTATGGCTACACCTTC. It encodes CATSSGTGYGYTF.

V and J are TRBV19 and TRBJ1-5; D not certain. CDR1 and CDR2 (germline): LNHDA, SQIVND (reference sequence). The CDR3 has 14 amino acids. Trimming took off 3 bases at V and 4 bases at J, with 10 bases between the two ends. CDR3: CASSISGENQPQHF. CDR3 coding DNA: TGTGCCAGTAGTATCTCCGGAGAGAATCAGCCCCAGCATTTT.

The genes are TRBV12-2 and TRBJ1-2. TRBV12-2 is deemed a pseudogene. This CDR3 is built from 14 residues. The CDR3 region has the DNA TGTGCAAGTCGCGATTGGACGGGGTTGTATGGCTACACCTTC. This encodes CASRDWTGLYGYTF.

To note about this clone: In the same sample, other DNA sequences code for this CDR3. The chain couples TRBV9 to TRBJ2-5; D is perhaps TRBD1 (6 bases). V lost 2 bases and J lost 3, with 8 bases in between. Germline values: CDR1 SGDLS, CDR2 YYNGEE. The CDR3 covers 13 residues. The CDR3 region has the DNA TGTGCCAGCAGCGTTTCAGGGGAAGAGACCCAGTACTTC. Translation gives CASSVSGEETQYF.

J is TRBJ1-2 and V is TRBV11-1, with 10 bases lining up with TRBD1. The CDR3 is 13 residues long. Germline V gives CDR1 SGHAT, CDR2 FQDESV (reference sequence). V shed 3 bases, J shed 6 bases, and the junction held 1 base outside the gene matches. CDR3 nucleotide sequence: TGTGCCAGCAGCTTCGGACAGGGGGATGGCTACACCTTC. Translating it yields CASSFGQGDGYTF.

The CDR3 bases are TGTGCCATCAGTGTTCGGACAGGGACAGGAACCCCAGATACGCAGTATTTT. It is translated as CAISVRTGTGTPDTQYF. J is TRBJ2-3 and V is TRBV10-3; 8 bases align to TRBD1. The CDR3 runs 17 residues. V lost 4 bases to trimming and J lost 4 bases; unmatched junction nucleotides: 13. Germline lookup yields CDR1 ENHRY and CDR2 SYGVKD.

This chain connects TRBV2 to TRBJ1-2; D possibly corresponds to TRBD1 (5 bases). The CDR3 runs to 11 residues. Germline V gene sequence: CDR1 SNHLY, CDR2 FYNNEI. The V end was cut by 5 bases, the J end by 7 bases, with 8 bases between. Here the CDR3 DNA reads TGTGCCAGCAGTTCCCAGGGTGGCTACACCTTC. Residues: CASSSQGGYTF.

This chain connects TRBV4-2 to TRBJ1-5; no reliable D call. CDR1 LGHNA and CDR2 YNFKEQ come from the germline V gene. This CDR3 has 15 amino acids. The V gene lost 0 bases and the J gene lost 7 bases, with 13 bases spanning the gap. In DNA, the CDR3 is TGTGCCAGCAGCCAAGATACCGACGAGGGACAGCCCCAGCATTTT. It yields the protein CASSQDTDEGQPQHF.

V usage is TRBV6-5 and J usage is TRBJ1-6; 7 bases are shared with TRBD1. Germline CDR1 MNHEY, CDR2 SVGAGI. The CDR3 length is 14 residues. The trim removed 5 bases at V and 7 bases at J, leaving 5 bases unmatched. As DNA, the CDR3 is TGTGCCAGCAGTACAGGGGAACTCAATTCACCCCTCCACTTT. Its protein is CASSTGELNSPLHF.

The chain recombines TRBV7-6 with TRBJ2-7, with D possibly being TRBD1 (5 bases). The CDR3 spans 13 residues. Trimming pared 5 bases from V and 2 bases from J, leaving 10 bases between. Per the germline V gene, CDR1 is SGHVS and CDR2 is FNYEAQ. The CDR3 region is CASSQLQAYEQYF. CDR3 nucleotide sequence: TGTGCCAGCAGCCAATTACAGGCCTACGAGCAGTACTTC.

The genes are TRBV30 and TRBJ2-2, with 10 bases fitting TRBD1. V was pared by 4 bases and J by 3 bases, with 8 bases of the junction left unmatched. This CDR3 region has 16 residues. Germline V lookup: CDR1 GTSNPN, CDR2 SVGIG (reference sequence). Here the CDR3 DNA reads TGTGCCTGGAAAAGACCAGGGACAGGGGACACCGGGGAGCTGTTTTTT. As protein: CAWKRPGTGDTGELFF.

This chain connects TRBV7-2 to TRBJ2-7; D unclear. CDR3 size: 14 residues. Trimming left V 5 bases short and J 0 bases short, with 11 bases between. The germline V gene encodes CDR1 SGHTA and CDR2 FQGNSA. As DNA, the CDR3 is TGTGCCAGCAGCCCAGCCGGGTTCTCCTACGAGCAGTACTTC. Protein: CASSPAGFSYEQYF.

The rearrangement links TRBV10-3 to TRBJ1-5, with 12 bases fitting TRBD1. Trimming removed 8 bases from V and 7 bases from J; junction bases left unmatched: 3. The CDR3 totals 13 residues. CDR1 is ENHRY, CDR2 SYGVKD, per germline. The CDR3 DNA reads TGTGCCATCGGGACAGGGGGCCGCCAGCCCCAGCATTTT. It codes for CAIGTGGRQPQHF.

This clone has a single count. V usage is TRBV28 and J usage is TRBJ1-2; 9 bases are shared with TRBD1. The CDR3 contains 17 residues. The germline gives CDR1 MDHEN, CDR2 SYDVKM. J was trimmed by 6 bases and V by 5 bases; bases with no gene match: 16. For the CDR3, the DNA is TGTGCCAGCAGTCCGACCCCGGGACAGGGCCAAGGGGATGGCTACACCTTC. It codes for CASSPTPGQGQGDGYTF.

V usage is TRBV12-3 or TRBV12-4 and J usage is TRBJ2-7; TRBD2 agrees at 8 bases. The V gene end was trimmed by 6 bases and the J gene end by 7 bases; junction bases not matched to a gene: 5. The CDR3 spans 12 residues. CDR3 amino acids: CASSPGGEEQYF. The CDR3 DNA reads as TGTGCCAGCAGCCCGGGAGGGGAAGAGCAGTACTTC.

The chain couples TRBV15 to TRBJ1-5; 7 nucleotides match TRBD1. CDR3 size: 15 residues. The J segment lost 3 bases and the V segment lost 4 bases, leaving 6 bases of the junction unmatched. CDR1 is LNHNV, CDR2 YYDKDF, per germline (reference sequence). The CDR3 region has the DNA TGTGCCACCAGCAATGACAGGGTGGCCAATCAGCCCCAGCATTTT. Translated, it gives CATSNDRVANQPQHF.

There are many counts of this clone. The chain links TRBV29-1 to TRBJ1-1, with D possibly TRBD1 on 5 matching bases. Germline CDR1 SQVTM, CDR2 ANQGSEA. The CDR3 length is 12 residues. Trimming removed 4 bases at V and 4 bases at J, with 10 bases between. The CDR3 loop is CSVVLGATEAFF. CDR3 DNA sequence: TGCAGCGTTGTCTTAGGGGCCACTGAAGCTTTCTTT. Full variable domain (outside the CDR3, taken from reference TRBV29-1 and TRBJ1-1): SAVISQKPSRDICQRGTSLTIQCQVDSQVTMMFWYRQQPGQSLTLIATANQGSEATYESGFVIDKFPISRPNLTFSTLTVSNMSPEDSSIYLCSVVLGATEAFFGQGTRLTVV.

The chain recombines TRBV4-1 with TRBJ1-2, with D perhaps TRBD1 (5 bases). Germline V gene sequence: CDR1 MGHRA, CDR2 YSYEKL. The V gene lost 3 bases and the J gene lost 2 bases, with 19 bases spanning the gap. This CDR3 has 17 amino acids. The DNA for the CDR3 is TGCGCCAGCAGCCATCCTAAAACGGGGGTAGTCAACTATGGCTACACCTTC. Its translation: CASSHPKTGVVNYGYTF.

The rearrangement uses TRBV5-4 and TRBJ1-2; TRBD1 agrees at 9 bases. Germline CDR1 and CDR2: SGHNT and YYREEE (reference sequence). The CDR3 length is 15 residues. Trimming cost V 4 bases and J 5 bases; bases outside gene matches: 9. The CDR3 nucleotides are TGTGCCAGCAGCCGAGGGACAGGGCACGGATATGGCTACACCTTC. Translation gives CASSRGTGHGYGYTF.

The chain joins TRBV27 to TRBJ1-4, with D maybe TRBD1 (5 bases). V lost 6 bases and J lost 3, with 17 bases in between. The CDR3 spans 16 residues. The germline V gene has CDR1 MNHEY and CDR2 SMNVEV (reference sequence). The CDR3 sequence: CASSPGAWWANEKLFF. As DNA, the CDR3 is TGTGCCAGCAGCCCTGGGGCGTGGTGGGCTAATGAAAAACTGTTTTTT.

The J gene is TRBJ2-1, the V gene TRBV5-8; possible D gene TRBD1, 5 bases. Germline V gene data show CDR1 as SGHTS and CDR2 as YDEGEE. The CDR3 has 15 amino acids. Trimming removed 9 bases at V and 11 bases at J, with 27 bases between. The CDR3, as DNA: TGTGCCACCAAGCCCTGGCTTGACAGTCCCGAGAAGCAGTTCTTC. Its protein product is CATKPWLDSPEKQFF.

In its sample, this clone was seen once. This chain joins TRBV13 and TRBJ2-2; TRBD1 aligns across 11 bases. CDR1 and CDR2 from the germline V gene are PRHDT and FYEKMQ (reference sequence). J lost 4 bases, V lost 3 bases, and 4 bases had no gene match. The CDR3 runs to 16 residues. The DNA of the CDR3 is TGTGCCAGCAGCTTCTGGACAGGGGGCGTCACCGGGGAGCTGTTTTTT. Its protein is CASSFWTGGVTGELFF.

This chain uses TRBV7-8 with TRBJ1-2; no firm D call. Trimming stripped 5 bases from V and 4 bases from J, with 5 bases between. The CDR3 totals 11 residues. In germline, CDR1 is SGHVS, CDR2 FQNEAQ. The CDR3 nucleotides read TGTGCCAGCAGCCAGCTCTATGGCTACACCTTC. This sequence encodes CASSQLYGYTF.

V gene TRBV12-5 combines with J gene TRBJ1-1; a possible D gene is TRBD1 (6 bases). The CDR3 contains 13 residues. Germline assignment: CDR1 LGHNT and CDR2 FRNRAP. V lost 7 bases, J lost 0 bases, and 9 bases lay in between. CDR3 region: CASEQGMNTEAFF. Written as DNA, the CDR3 is TGTGCTAGTGAACAGGGAATGAACACTGAAGCTTTCTTT.

V is TRBV7-9 and J is TRBJ2-5; D gene unclear. CDR1 is SEHNR and CDR2 is FQNEAQ in the germline V gene (reference sequence). The CDR3 sequence is 11 residues long. V was shortened by 6 bases and J by 3 bases, with 5 bases between the two germline ends. As DNA, the CDR3 is TGTGCCAGCAGACATGAAGAGACCCAGTACTTC. Its translation: CASRHEETQYF.

This rearrangement joins TRBV11-2 to TRBJ2-5; 10 bases map to TRBD1. V dropped 6 bases and J dropped 5; count of bases not matched to a gene: 6. This CDR3 has 14 amino acids. Germline V gives CDR1 SGHAT, CDR2 FQNNGV. The CDR3: CASRTGQGIETQYF. CDR3 in DNA: TGTGCCAGCAGAACGGGACAGGGGATCGAGACCCAGTACTTC.

V is TRBV27 and J is TRBJ2-6; D is ambiguous. V dropped 4 bases and J dropped 2 bases, with 6 bases sitting between them. Germline CDR1 MNHEY, CDR2 SMNVEV (reference sequence). This CDR3 spans 14 amino acids. The CDR3 loop reads CASSSSPGANVLTF. CDR3 DNA sequence: TGTGCCAGCAGTTCCTCCCCTGGGGCCAACGTCCTGACTTTC.

This sequence joins TRBV6-5 and TRBJ2-1; TRBD1 matches 7 bases. Germline V gene lookup returns CDR1 MNHEY and CDR2 SVGAGI. J gave up 5 bases and V 6 bases, and 7 bases lay outside the gene matches. The CDR3 is 14 amino acids. The CDR3 is CASSLGTADNEQFF. The CDR3 DNA is TGTGCCAGCAGCCTCGGGACAGCTGACAATGAGCAGTTCTTC.